This T cell receptor beta chain was sequenced in a study of T cells expressing NK-cell markers. The wider study: It was sorted CD3+CD56-NKG2C+, CD3+CD56+NKG2C- and CD3+CD56+NKG2C+ T cells that provided the TCR beta repertoires. Among the eight sequenced donors, seven tested HCMV-seropositive and one tested seronegative.

TCRdb derives one entry per CDR3 protein from the 5' RACE reads, leaving out DNA. The sample's table shows 300,000 to 450,000 distinct CDR3 sequences. The source of this sequence is a man aged 18 to 69 in good health. The sample taken for sequencing was blood T cells: a sorted CD56 or NKG2C T cell subset, CD4+ or CD8+ T cells, or bulk PBMC T cells (not recorded which).

CDR3 amino acids: CASSQALRGRDSYEQYF. This rearrangement joins TRBV3-1 to TRBJ2-7; TCRdb reports TRBD1, a call that lacks DNA to check it against. Germline values: CDR1 LGHDT, CDR2 YNNKEL (reference sequence). CDR3 size: 17 residues.